The entry that follows covers one TCR beta chain sequence. What it binds is unknown. The sample is drawn from a study of response to subunit inactivated influenza vaccine. MiXCR, run by TCRdb on the RT-PCR reads, gives a single entry per CDR3 protein. The sample lists 540,000 or so distinct CDR3 sequences, 10% to 15% occurring once. Study results and caveats: The authors suggested that every seasonal influenza vaccination recruits few new T cells.

V trimming: 6 bases; J trimming: 0 bases; junction bases outside the gene matches: 11. Per the germline V gene, CDR1 is MNHEY and CDR2 is SVGEGT. This CDR3 region has 16 residues. This receptor was obtained from a man aged 50-60 years who received an inactivated influenza vaccine. The source was PBMCs from blood, collected roughly 48 days after vaccination. The gene calls are TRBV6-2 or TRBV6-3 and TRBJ2-7, with 7 bases matching TRBD2. CDR3 region: CASSRASLALSYEQYF. CDR3 nucleotides: TGTGCCAGCAGCCGTGCGTCACTAGCGCTCTCCTACGAGCAGTACTTC.